The T cell receptor beta chain described here comes from a study of cytomegalovirus exposure and HLA in healthy donors. CDR3 length: 11 residues. The germline V gene encodes CDR1 MNHNS and CDR2 SASEGT. Trimming stripped 8 bases from V and 4 bases from J, with 8 bases between. Assay used: immunoSEQ multiplex PCR; TCRdb lists only in-frame clones, some missing. In the table there are under 140,000 clones, around nine tenths of which are singletons. This chain connects TRBV6-1 to TRBJ1-2; D gene ambiguous. The receptor was isolated from a woman aged 30 to 39 in good health and CMV-seropositive. Input material: PBMCs. The CDR3 loop reads CASLGGYGYTF. In DNA, the CDR3 is TGTGCCAGCCTCGGCGGCTATGGCTACACCTTC.